A single sample gave rise to the 2 T cell receptor beta chains below, sequenced in a study of blood T cell repertoires in COVID-19 (dated by TCRdb to 2020 to 2021). Preparation of the library involved the immunoSEQ multiplex PCR assay. TCRdb's version of the immuneACCESS table is confined to in-frame rearrangements and falls short of the full clone set. An unresolved V gene accounts for under half of the shortfall where checked; the remainder is of unknown origin. Counted in this sample were a few hundred thousand clones; roughly 90% of them appeared once. The ten largest clones add up to 2% to 2.5% of the sample. Specimen: peripheral blood. All receptors come from a young man who had recovered from COVID-19.

The chain is built from TRBV27 and TRBJ2-1; 10 nucleotides agree with TRBD2. V lost 7 bases to trimming and J lost 7 bases; unmatched junction nucleotides: 13. CDR3 size: 16 residues. The germline V gene encodes CDR1 MNHEY and CDR2 SMNVEV (reference sequence). In nucleotides, the CDR3 is TGTGCCAGCACCCCGATCCCTCGGACTAGCGGTAATGAGCAGTTCTTC. This translates into CASTPIPRTSGNEQFF.

The chain recombines TRBV18 with TRBJ1-6; 7 nucleotides agree with TRBD1. J lost 7 bases, V lost 2 bases, and 5 bases had no gene match. The CDR3 contains 15 residues. CDR1 and CDR2 (germline): KGHSH, LQKENI. The CDR3 DNA reads as TGTGCCAGCTCACCAAAGACAGGGAGGAATTCACCCCTCCACTTT. Encoded protein: CASSPKTGRNSPLHF.